These 25 T cell receptor beta chains originate from one sample sequenced in a study of shared clonotypes between healthy human individuals. The repertoire was sequenced with immunoSEQ multiplex PCR; TCRdb's copy has only in-frame clones and lacks some. The sample holds under 1,900,000 clones, 98% to 99% seen once. Sequencing was carried out using naive CD4+ T cells sorted from blood. Noted subset: CD45RA+ positively selected. Source of these receptors: a young man in good health.

The rearrangement joins TRBV29-1 to TRBJ2-7; D might be TRBD2 (6 bases). Per germline, CDR1 SQVTM and CDR2 ANQGSEA. The CDR3 has 14 residues. Trimming took off 2 bases at V and 5 bases at J, with 16 bases between the two ends. The CDR3 DNA follows: TGCAGCGTTGAAACTGCTGGGACTTTCGACGAGCAGTACTTC. Translated, it gives CSVETAGTFDEQYF.

V usage is TRBV20-1 and J usage is TRBJ2-1; no firm D call. The CDR3 runs to 11 residues. Germline CDR1 and CDR2: DFQATT and SNEGSKA (reference sequence). Trimming left V 4 bases short and J 3 bases short, with 4 bases between. Written as DNA, the CDR3 is TGCAGTGCTACCTACTACAATGAGCAGTTCTTC. Protein: CSATYYNEQFF.

This clone was picked up a small number of times. The genes are TRBV7-2 and TRBJ1-2, with 7 positions matching TRBD1. CDR3 length: 13 residues. Trimming took 5 bases from V and 2 from J; bases not matched to a gene: 2. Germline lookup yields CDR1 SGHTA and CDR2 FQGNSA. The CDR3 nucleotides are TGTGCCAGCAGCCAGGGACAGAACTATGGCTACACCTTC. Translation gives CASSQGQNYGYTF.

The V and J genes are TRBV18 and TRBJ1-2; D remains unclear. This CDR3 comprises 18 residues. V was clipped by 2 bases and J by 2 bases, with 21 bases between them. In germline, CDR1 is KGHSH, CDR2 LQKENI. DNA for the CDR3: TGTGCCAGCTCACCAAGTCTGCAAAAGGCCTCGGGAAACTATGGCTACACCTTC. Translation: CASSPSLQKASGNYGYTF.

This chain connects TRBV5-1 to TRBJ2-5, with 8 bases lining up with TRBD1. The CDR3 has 15 residues. The trim removed 2 bases at V and 4 bases at J, leaving 7 bases unmatched. Germline CDR1 is SGHRS and CDR2 is YFSETQ. The chain's CDR3 is CASSLPGQGTETQYF. Here the CDR3 DNA reads TGCGCCAGCAGCTTACCTGGACAGGGCACAGAGACCCAGTACTTC. Filled out from reference TRBV5-1 and TRBJ2-5, the complete variable domain reads KAGVTQTPRYLIKTRGQQVTLSCSPISGHRSVSWYQQTPGQGLQFLFEYFSETQRNKGNFPGRFSGRQFSNSRSEMNVSTLELGDSALYLCASSLPGQGTETQYFGPGTRLLVL.

This clone was seen just once. The chain employs TRBV30 and TRBJ1-4; a possible D gene is TRBD1 (6 bases). Germline V gene data show CDR1 as GTSNPN and CDR2 as SVGIG (reference sequence). V was clipped by 8 bases and J by 7 bases, with 20 bases between them. The CDR3 contains 14 residues. CDR3 amino acids: CALTPGHRGEKLFF. The CDR3 region has the DNA TGTGCCCTAACTCCGGGACATCGAGGTGAAAAACTGTTTTTT.

The chain employs TRBV18 and TRBJ2-4, with D maybe TRBD1 (5 bases). Trimming cost V 1 base and J 3 bases, with 10 bases left between them. In germline, CDR1 is KGHSH, CDR2 LQKENI. This CDR3 has 15 residues. CDR3: CASSPQYRLKNIQYF. CDR3 nucleotide sequence: TGTGCCAGCTCACCACAGTACAGGCTCAAAAACATTCAGTACTTC.

This chain connects TRBV5-5 to TRBJ2-5; 11 bases are a match to TRBD2. The CDR3 totals 16 residues. Germline loops: CDR1 SGHKS, CDR2 YYEKEE (reference sequence). The trim removed 3 bases at V and 2 bases at J, leaving 6 bases unmatched. CDR3 bases: TGTGCCAGCAGCTCCAAGGGACTAGCGGCACAAGAGACCCAGTACTTC. As protein: CASSSKGLAAQETQYF.

The rearrangement uses TRBV7-9 and TRBJ2-1; 8 bases map to TRBD1. The CDR3 has 16 residues. J lost 7 bases, V lost 5 bases, and 13 bases had no gene match. Germline V gene sequence: CDR1 SEHNR, CDR2 FQNEAQ (reference sequence). CDR3 protein: CASSPTSDRDRNEQFF. The CDR3 coding sequence is TGTGCCAGCAGCCCGACTTCGGACAGGGATCGTAATGAGCAGTTCTTC.

The chain couples TRBV9 to TRBJ2-7; TRBD2 is a possible D gene (6 bases). The germline gives CDR1 SGDLS, CDR2 YYNGEE. V gave up 0 bases and J gave up 4 bases, with 17 bases separating them. This CDR3 region has 16 residues. CDR3 amino acids: CASSVGGDPRGYEQYF. CDR3 DNA sequence: TGTGCCAGCAGCGTAGGGGGTGACCCCCGGGGGTACGAGCAGTACTTC.

This clone was seen just once. The gene calls are TRBV13 and TRBJ2-1; D remains ambiguous. Trimming shortened V by 0 bases and J by 7 bases, and 10 bases separated the two germline ends. The CDR3 runs to 14 residues. Germline V gene sequence: CDR1 PRHDT, CDR2 FYEKMQ (reference sequence). CDR3: CASSLGGLSNEQFF. The CDR3 DNA reads TGTGCCAGCAGCTTAGGCGGCCTCTCGAATGAGCAGTTCTTC.

The chain uses TRBV6-5 and TRBJ1-4, with a tentative D call TRBD1 (5 bases). The CDR3 loop spans 15 amino acids. V shed 6 bases and J shed 7 bases, with 18 bases lying between them. Germline CDR1 is MNHEY and CDR2 is SVGAGI. The CDR3 sequence is CASSRYRTRGEKLFF. The DNA of the CDR3 is TGTGCCAGCAGCCGGTACAGGACGAGGGGTGAAAAACTGTTTTTT.

The J gene is TRBJ2-5, the V gene TRBV10-2; tentatively, D is TRBD1 or TRBD2 (5 bases each). Germline values: CDR1 WSHSY, CDR2 SAAADI. The CDR3 covers 14 residues. The ends were cut back, 10 bases at V and 1 base at J, with 16 bases in the middle. This chain's CDR3 is CATPRQGTQETQYF. The CDR3 DNA is TGCGCCACGCCGCGCCAAGGGACCCAAGAGACCCAGTACTTC.

The rearrangement joins TRBV5-1 to TRBJ2-1; D possibly uses TRBD1 or TRBD2 (5 bases each). Germline CDR1 is SGHRS and CDR2 is YFSETQ. This CDR3 has 14 residues. V lost 0 bases and J 7 bases, leaving 11 bases between the germline ends. CDR3 region: CASSLVGASNEQFF. The CDR3 bases are TGCGCCAGCAGCTTGGTCGGGGCCTCTAATGAGCAGTTCTTC.

This chain connects TRBV20-1 to TRBJ2-7; D gene unclear. CDR1 and CDR2 (germline): DFQATT, SNEGSKA (reference sequence). V lost 4 bases and J lost 4, with 5 bases in between. The CDR3 is 10 amino acids. CDR3: CSANAYEQYF. CDR3 nucleotide sequence: TGCAGTGCTAACGCGTACGAGCAGTACTTC.

The chain uses TRBV19 and TRBJ2-5; no clear D gene. In germline, CDR1 is LNHDA, CDR2 SQIVND (reference sequence). Trimming removed 5 bases at V and 5 bases at J, with 9 bases between. The CDR3 has 12 amino acids. CDR3 sequence reads: CASSYVGETQYF. As DNA, the CDR3 is TGTGCCAGTAGTTACGTCGGGGAGACCCAGTACTTC.

A note on this clone: At the DNA level, this CDR3 is encoded by other sequences in the same sample as well. The rearrangement links TRBV28 to TRBJ1-2; D gene uncertain. This CDR3 has 12 amino acids. The ends were cut back, 1 base at V and 4 bases at J, with 4 bases in the middle. Looked up from germline, CDR1 is MDHEN and CDR2 is SYDVKM. The CDR3 protein is CASSLSSYGYTF. CDR3 nucleotide sequence: TGTGCCAGCAGTTTATCATCCTATGGCTACACCTTC.

Here the CDR3 reads CASSLPTDTQYF. For the CDR3, the DNA is TGTGCCAGCAGCTTACCAACAGATACGCAGTATTTT. The chain couples TRBV11-2 to TRBJ2-3; D unclear. V was trimmed by 2 bases and J by 3 bases, leaving 3 bases between them. The CDR3 contains 12 residues. Germline-derived CDR1 and CDR2 are SGHAT and FQNNGV. Looking up the rest from reference TRBV11-2 and TRBJ2-3 gives the full variable domain: EAGVAQSPRYKIIEKRQSVAFWCNPISGHATLYWYQQILGQGPKLLIQFQNNGVVDDSQLPKDRFSAERLKGVDSTLKIQPAKLEDSAVYLCASSLPTDTQYFGPGTRLTVL.

The genes are TRBV28 and TRBJ2-7; TRBD1 agrees at 7 bases. The junction had 7 bases not matched to a gene; V was cut back by 7 bases and J by 1 base. The CDR3 contains 14 residues. CDR1 is MDHEN, CDR2 SYDVKM, per germline. CDR3 nucleotide sequence: TGTGCCAGCAAGGGTTCGGACAGGTCCTACGAGCAGTACTTC. It encodes CASKGSDRSYEQYF.

The rearrangement links TRBV2 to TRBJ2-1; TRBD2 aligns across 7 bases. With 5 bases clipped from V and 8 bases from J, the junction kept 3 bases outside the gene matches. Germline V gene lookup returns CDR1 SNHLY and CDR2 FYNNEI. This CDR3 is built from 12 residues. For the CDR3, the DNA is TGTGCCAGCAGTTGGGGGGGATATGAGCAGTTCTTC. Its translation is CASSWGGYEQFF.

V and J are TRBV7-2 and TRBJ2-1; TRBD2 matches 7 bases. J lost 8 bases, V lost 3 bases, and 10 bases had no gene match. CDR3 length: 15 amino acids. Germline CDR1 is SGHTA and CDR2 is FQGNSA. The CDR3 spells CASSLGGSEVYEQFF. The CDR3 region has the DNA TGTGCCAGCAGCTTGGGCGGGAGTGAAGTATATGAGCAGTTCTTC.

The chain recombines TRBV28 with TRBJ2-7; D is perhaps TRBD1 or TRBD2 (5 bases each). Germline V gene lookup returns CDR1 MDHEN and CDR2 SYDVKM. The CDR3 is made up of 13 amino acids. Trimming pared 7 bases from V and 2 bases from J, leaving 12 bases between. The chain's CDR3 is CASTSGATYEQYF. CDR3 coding DNA: TGTGCCAGCACCTCCGGGGCTACCTACGAGCAGTACTTC.

This rearrangement joins TRBV29-1 to TRBJ2-1; possibly TRBD2 for D (6 bases). V lost 5 bases, J lost 1 base, and 12 bases lay in between. Germline assignment: CDR1 SQVTM and CDR2 ANQGSEA. This CDR3 contains 14 residues. CDR3 protein: CSVIVGRSYNEQFF. The CDR3 nucleotides read TGCAGCGTTATTGTGGGGAGGTCCTACAATGAGCAGTTCTTC.

This chain links TRBV19 with TRBJ1-1; D is uncertain. Trimming cost V 3 bases and J 9 bases, with 17 bases left between them. Germline assignment: CDR1 LNHDA and CDR2 SQIVND (reference sequence). CDR3 length: 14 amino acids. CDR3 in amino acids: CASSISLGDGQAFF. For the CDR3, the DNA is TGTGCCAGTAGTATCTCCCTTGGAGATGGACAAGCTTTCTTT.

V usage is TRBV6-1 and J usage is TRBJ1-5; a possible D gene is TRBD1 (5 bases). Germline V gene data show CDR1 as MNHNS and CDR2 as SASEGT. The CDR3 loop spans 15 amino acids. V was pared by 6 bases and J by 0 bases, with 12 bases between. DNA of the CDR3: TGTGCCAGCAGAGAGGGACCGACTAGCAATCAGCCCCAGCATTTT. This encodes CASREGPTSNQPQHF.